The sequence of this TCR beta chain was determined in a study of T-cell reconstitution after alpha-beta-depleted transplantation in children. Broader study findings: From newly produced T cells came most of the T-cell counts and diversity one year after transplant.

About this clonotype: Antigen: not known.

Unique molecular identifiers were built into the TCRbeta library. TCRdb analysed the PCR reads with MiXCR anew, one entry per CDR3 protein. The profile shows fewer than 700,000 distinct CDR3 sequences, more than 20% of them singletons. The V gene lost 11 bases and the J gene lost 8 bases, with 7 bases spanning the gap. The CDR3 sequence is 8 residues long. CDR1 is SNHLY, CDR2 FYNNEI, per germline. The sequencing here drew on PBMCs, mostly from graft donor cells, taken 360 days after TCRalphabeta/CD19-depleted stem cell transplant. The clonotype comes from a boy younger than two who had a stem cell transplant for acute myeloid leukemia, so the T cells may come from the graft donor. The chain combines TRBV2 with TRBJ2-7; possible D gene TRBD1, 5 bases. The CDR3 DNA sequence: TGTGCCTTGGACAAGCAGTACTTC. Translation: CALDKQYF.